Following are 27 T cell receptor beta chains from one sample sequenced in a study of T cells in Graves' hyperthyroidism and ophthalmopathy. The CDR3 regions of TCR beta were amplified from RNA transcripts. Carried out on the TCR CDR3, a first-round RT-PCR used the HTBI primer set. A single record per CDR3 protein comes from TCRdb applying MiXCR to the multiplex PCR reads. The data contain some 620,000 distinct CDR3 sequences, around 15% of them singletons. Sequences were obtained from blood. The source is a woman in her thirties with Graves' hyperthyroidism.

This clonotype was seen a few times. J is TRBJ1-6 and V is TRBV27; possibly TRBD1 for D (5 bases). The CDR3 has 15 amino acids. Trimming removed 5 bases at V and 10 bases at J, with 18 bases between. Germline lookup yields CDR1 MNHEY and CDR2 SMNVEV (reference sequence). This chain's CDR3 is CASSAPRAGTSPLHF. The DNA of the CDR3 is TGTGCCAGCAGTGCTCCGAGGGCAGGGACGTCACCCCTCCACTTT.

This clonotype occurred a few times. The V gene is TRBV30, the J gene TRBJ1-6, with D possibly being TRBD1 (5 bases). CDR1 is GTSNPN, CDR2 SVGIG, per germline (reference sequence). This CDR3 spans 12 amino acids. V was pared by 8 bases and J by 4 bases, with 9 bases between. The CDR3 sequence is CAQGDYNSPLHF. CDR3 nucleotide sequence: TGTGCCCAAGGGGATTATAATTCACCCCTCCACTTT.

The chain carries TRBV7-9 and TRBJ1-5, with TRBD1 identical over 9 bases. V shed 1 base and J 6 bases; nucleotides not matched to a gene: 4. The CDR3 loop spans 15 amino acids. The germline gives CDR1 SEHNR, CDR2 FQNEAQ (reference sequence). CDR3 residues: CASSLGDRAGQPQHF. CDR3 in DNA: TGTGCCAGCAGCTTAGGGGACAGGGCAGGTCAGCCCCAGCATTTT.

This clonotype was counted ten times or more. V is TRBV11-2 and J is TRBJ2-7; 11 bases agree with TRBD2. V was pared by 5 bases and J by 0 bases, with 3 bases of the junction left unmatched. CDR3 size: 15 residues. Germline V gene sequence: CDR1 SGHAT, CDR2 FQNNGV. CDR3 sequence reads: CASSHSGRASYEQYF. The CDR3 coding sequence is TGTGCCAGCAGCCATAGCGGGAGGGCCTCCTACGAGCAGTACTTC.

The rearrangement uses TRBV10-2 and TRBJ2-7; 10 bases are shared with TRBD2. The length of the CDR3 is 13 residues. Trimming cost V 7 bases and J 2 bases; bases outside gene matches: 2. Germline-derived CDR1 and CDR2 are WSHSY and SAAADI. CDR3 sequence: CASKSGGAYEQYF. The CDR3 nucleotides read TGCGCCAGCAAAAGCGGGGGGGCCTACGAGCAGTACTTC.

This clonotype has a count of ten or more. The chain carries TRBV7-9 and TRBJ2-1, with 14 bases matching TRBD2. Germline lookup yields CDR1 SEHNR and CDR2 FQNEAQ (reference sequence). The ends lost 8 bases at V and 4 bases at J; junction bases unmatched: 16. This CDR3 has 19 residues. The CDR3 loop reads CASVPGGLAGVRGYNEQFF. CDR3 sequence (DNA): TGTGCCAGCGTCCCTGGGGGACTAGCGGGAGTGCGGGGATACAATGAGCAGTTCTTC. The whole variable domain, remainder taken from reference TRBV7-9 and TRBJ2-1, is DTGVSQNPRHKITKRGQNVTFRCDPISEHNRLYWYRQTLGQGPEFLTYFQNEAQLEKSRLLSDRFSAERPKGSFSTLEIQRTEQGDSAMYLCASVPGGLAGVRGYNEQFFGPGTRLTVL.

This clonotype was observed many times. The chain recombines TRBV4-1 with TRBJ2-7; no reliable D call. The CDR3 has 15 residues. The germline V gene encodes CDR1 MGHRA and CDR2 YSYEKL. V was clipped by 4 bases and J by 3 bases, with 16 bases between them. The CDR3 DNA sequence: TGCGCCAGCAGCCTCGGATCCTCCCAACACTACGAGCAGTACTTC. Translation: CASSLGSSQHYEQYF.

The table lists this clonotype with many counts. The V and J genes are TRBV5-5 and TRBJ1-4; 7 bases line up with TRBD1. There are 16 residues in the CDR3. The germline CDR1 and CDR2 sequences are SGHKS and YYEKEE (reference sequence). J gave up 7 bases and V 4 bases, and 13 bases lay outside the gene matches. The CDR3 region has the DNA TGTGCCAGCAGCCCGAACCCCCAGGGGGACGGTGAAAAACTGTTTTTT. This codes for CASSPNPQGDGEKLFF.

Only a few counts were recorded for this clonotype. The genes are TRBV29-1 and TRBJ1-2; 8 bases align to TRBD1. After removal of 5 bases from V and 1 base from J, the junction contained 9 bases not matched to a gene. The CDR3 contains 15 residues. Germline CDR1 is SQVTM and CDR2 is ANQGSEA. The CDR3 sequence is CSVPDPGQDNYGYTF. The CDR3 coding sequence is TGCAGCGTTCCTGACCCGGGACAGGATAACTATGGCTACACCTTC.

This clonotype was seen at least ten times. The chain recombines TRBV28 with TRBJ1-2; 9 positions agree with TRBD1. Trimming took 6 bases from V and 2 from J; bases not matched to a gene: 7. This CDR3 has 15 residues. Germline CDR1 and CDR2: MDHEN and SYDVKM. This CDR3 is CASSSRGTGNYGYTF. DNA of the CDR3: TGTGCCAGCAGCTCCCGCGGGACAGGGAACTATGGCTACACCTTC.

This clonotype was counted many times. The chain carries TRBV28 and TRBJ1-1; TRBD1 aligns across 11 bases. Trimming took 5 bases from V and 7 from J; bases not matched to a gene: 9. Per the germline V gene, CDR1 is MDHEN and CDR2 is SYDVKM. CDR3 length: 15 residues. CDR3 region: CASSKPGTGGNEAFF. CDR3 nucleotides: TGTGCCAGCAGTAAACCCGGGACAGGGGGAAATGAAGCTTTCTTT.

Many counts were recorded for this clonotype. The J gene is TRBJ1-2, the V gene TRBV6-1; possible D gene TRBD1, 5 bases. This CDR3 has 13 residues. V lost 9 bases and J lost 10, with 21 bases in between. From germline, CDR1 is MNHNS and CDR2 SASEGT. In DNA, the CDR3 is TGTGCCAGTACTTTAGTTGAGGACATCGACTACACCTTC. Translated: CASTLVEDIDYTF.

This clonotype showed up just a few times. The chain has TRBV5-1 and TRBJ2-1; 9 bases align to TRBD2. V lost 1 base and J lost 0; bases outside the gene matches: 11. The CDR3 has 19 residues. Germline V lookup: CDR1 SGHRS, CDR2 YFSETQ. The CDR3 here is CASSLFPSGTRISYNEQFF. CDR3 coding DNA: TGCGCCAGCAGCTTGTTTCCTAGCGGGACCCGAATCTCCTACAATGAGCAGTTCTTC.

The chain has TRBV4-3 and TRBJ1-5; 7 bases are shared with TRBD1. The CDR3 is made up of 15 amino acids. Germline values: CDR1 LGHNA, CDR2 YSLEER. Germline trimming cut 1 base from V and 7 bases from J; bases unmatched to any gene: 7. The CDR3 region is CASSQAFTGEQPQHF. CDR3 in DNA: TGCGCCAGCAGCCAAGCTTTTACAGGGGAACAGCCCCAGCATTTT.

This clonotype was picked up a small number of times. The CDR3 here is CASSQEERPTETQYF. Here the CDR3 DNA reads TGTGCCAGCAGCCAAGAGGAACGACCAACGGAGACCCAGTACTTC. The chain links TRBV4-2 to TRBJ2-5; D gene unclear. Deletions cut 0 bases from V and 5 bases from J, with 13 bases between. From germline, CDR1 is LGHNA and CDR2 YNFKEQ. The CDR3 loop spans 15 amino acids.

This clonotype has a handful of counts. The chain joins TRBV12-3 or TRBV12-4 to TRBJ2-2; 8 bases match TRBD2. After removal of 6 bases from V and 1 base from J, the junction contained 4 bases not matched to a gene. The CDR3 contains 15 residues. In DNA form, the CDR3 reads TGTGCCAGCAGCACGACTAGCGTGAACACCGGGGAGCTGTTTTTT. It specifies CASSTTSVNTGELFF.

This clonotype occurred a few times. This chain connects TRBV2 to TRBJ2-1, with 10 bases that match TRBD2. The CDR3 is 16 amino acids. V lost 4 bases to trimming and J lost 8 bases; unmatched junction nucleotides: 11. Germline assignment: CDR1 SNHLY and CDR2 FYNNEI. CDR3 in amino acids: CASSGRAGGLLHEQFF. CDR3 in DNA: TGTGCCAGCAGTGGAAGAGCGGGAGGGCTGTTGCATGAGCAGTTCTTC. Looking up the rest from reference TRBV2 and TRBJ2-1 gives the full variable domain: EPEVTQTPSHQVTQMGQEVILRCVPISNHLYFYWYRQILGQKVEFLVSFYNNEISEKSEIFDDQFSVERPDGSNFTLKIRSTKLEDSAMYFCASSGRAGGLLHEQFFGPGTRLTVL.

This clonotype has ten or more counts. CDR3 DNA sequence: TGTGCCAGCAGTTTCGGGAGTAAGGGGACTGAAGCTTTCTTT. Its protein is CASSFGSKGTEAFF. The genes are TRBV12-3 or TRBV12-4 and TRBJ1-1, with D perhaps TRBD1 (5 bases). V was shortened by 3 bases and J by 5 bases, with 13 bases between the two germline ends. This CDR3 has 14 amino acids.

V usage is TRBV6-1 and J usage is TRBJ1-1, with D unresolved. CDR3 length: 11 amino acids. CDR1 and CDR2 (germline): MNHNS, SASEGT. Trimming left V 6 bases short and J 7 bases short, with 9 bases between. DNA for the CDR3: TGTGCCAGCAGCCGTGAAAATGAAGCTTTCTTT. Translating it yields CASSRENEAFF.

V and J are TRBV7-3 and TRBJ1-6; D is uncertain. The CDR3 is made up of 14 amino acids. Germline assignment: CDR1 SGHTA and CDR2 FQGTGA. The V end lost 2 bases, the J end lost 6 bases, and 8 bases lay between the germline ends. The CDR3 bases are TGTGCCAGCAGCTTAGTTGGCTCTAATTCACCCCTCCACTTT. It encodes CASSLVGSNSPLHF.

The genes are TRBV7-2 and TRBJ2-7; possibly TRBD1 or TRBD2 for D (7 bases each). The germline CDR1 and CDR2 sequences are SGHTA and FQGNSA. V gave up 4 bases and J gave up 3 bases, with 28 bases separating them. This CDR3 comprises 19 residues. CDR3: CASSSNPGGILAESYEQYF. The CDR3 DNA sequence: TGTGCCAGCAGCTCAAACCCAGGGGGGATTCTAGCGGAGAGCTACGAGCAGTACTTC.

Many counts were recorded for this clonotype. The chain has TRBV28 and TRBJ1-2; a weak D match, TRBD1 (6 bases). The CDR3 spans 13 residues. Germline loops: CDR1 MDHEN, CDR2 SYDVKM. The germline V and J ends were trimmed by 6 bases and 4 bases, with 12 bases remaining between them. The chain's CDR3 is CASSPGQPYGYTF. The DNA of the CDR3 is TGTGCCAGCAGCCCCGGACAGCCCTATGGCTACACCTTC.

This chain joins TRBV24-1 and TRBJ1-2; D gene uncertain. This CDR3 is built from 12 residues. The ends were cut back, 6 bases at V and 5 bases at J, with 9 bases in the middle. In germline, CDR1 is KGHDR, CDR2 SFDVKD. CDR3 sequence reads: CATSPGDYGYTF. The CDR3 DNA reads as TGTGCCACCAGTCCAGGTGATTATGGCTACACCTTC.

The chain is built from TRBV6-1 and TRBJ2-2, with TRBD1 identical over 10 bases. This CDR3 spans 14 amino acids. Germline V lookup: CDR1 MNHNS, CDR2 SASEGT. Germline trimming cut 6 bases from V and 6 bases from J; bases unmatched to any gene: 4. CDR3 residues: CASSTGQGAGELFF. Here the CDR3 DNA reads TGTGCCAGCAGCACCGGACAGGGGGCCGGGGAGCTGTTTTTT.

The table lists this clonotype with many counts. The chain couples TRBV10-1 to TRBJ2-5; 11 bases match TRBD1. The CDR3 is made up of 14 amino acids. Germline CDR1 WNHNN, CDR2 SYGVQD (reference sequence). V shed 8 bases, J shed 3 bases, and the junction held 5 bases outside the gene matches. The CDR3 region is CASLPGQGEETQYF. CDR3 bases: TGCGCCAGCCTCCCGGGACAGGGGGAAGAGACCCAGTACTTC.

The table lists this clonotype with many counts. V is TRBV5-1 and J is TRBJ1-1; D is unclear. Germline V gives CDR1 SGHRS, CDR2 YFSETQ. V was shortened by 0 bases and J by 1 base, with 7 bases between the two germline ends. CDR3 length equals 14 residues. The CDR3 protein is CASSLAAENTEAFF. In DNA form, the CDR3 reads TGCGCCAGCAGCTTGGCCGCAGAGAACACTGAAGCTTTCTTT.

This clonotype was observed a handful of times. The chain couples TRBV6-1 to TRBJ1-4; D unclear. Germline V gene data show CDR1 as MNHNS and CDR2 as SASEGT. Trimming removed 0 bases from V and 5 bases from J, with 7 bases in between. There are 14 residues in the CDR3. The CDR3 protein is CASSEADLNEKLFF. CDR3 DNA: TGTGCCAGCAGTGAAGCGGACCTAAATGAAAAACTGTTTTTT.